This TCR beta chain was observed in a study of blood T cell repertoires in COVID-19. Across the whole study: PBMCs, B-cell-depleted T cells, or T cells provided the cDNA or gDNA that made up the material.

Trimming removed 4 bases at V and 7 bases at J, with 14 bases between. The germline V gene has CDR1 KGHSH and CDR2 LQKENI. The CDR3 contains 15 residues. In the original workflow: Reference gene primer amplification in the assay estimated nucleated cell counts. Repertoires were generated with immunoSEQ multiplex PCR, while TCRdb's copy carries only in-frame clones and drops some. V, J and clone size derive from that table, while D and trimming were established from the DNA sequence. The sample has 250,000 or so clones; approximately 83% are singletons. Sequencing was done on a sample of peripheral blood. The receptor's source is an elderly man with acute or convalescent COVID-19. V gene TRBV18 combines with J gene TRBJ1-6; D possibly corresponds to TRBD1 (6 bases). The CDR3 DNA reads as TGTGCCAGCTCACTCTGGACAGAAGCGAATTCACCCCTCCACTTT. Encoded protein: CASSLWTEANSPLHF. Based on the CDR3 plus reference TRBV18 and TRBJ1-6, the full variable domain is NAGVMQNPRHLVRRRGQEARLRCSPMKGHSHVYWYRQLPEEGLKFMVYLQKENIIDESGMPKERFSAEFPKEGPSILRIQQVVRGDSAAYFCASSLWTEANSPLHFGNGTRLTVT.